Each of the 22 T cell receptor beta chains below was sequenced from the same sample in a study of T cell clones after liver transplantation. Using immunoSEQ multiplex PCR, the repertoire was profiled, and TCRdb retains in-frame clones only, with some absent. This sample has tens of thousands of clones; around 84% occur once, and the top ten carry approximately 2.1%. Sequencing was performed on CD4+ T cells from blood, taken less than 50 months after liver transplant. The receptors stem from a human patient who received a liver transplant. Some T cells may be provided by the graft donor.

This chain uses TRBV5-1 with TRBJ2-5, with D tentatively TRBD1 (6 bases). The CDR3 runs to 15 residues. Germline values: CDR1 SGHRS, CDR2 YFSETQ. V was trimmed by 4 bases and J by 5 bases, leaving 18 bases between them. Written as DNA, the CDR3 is TGCGCCAGCAGCCACCTGGGAGACAGGCCGGAGACCCAGTACTTC. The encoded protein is CASSHLGDRPETQYF.

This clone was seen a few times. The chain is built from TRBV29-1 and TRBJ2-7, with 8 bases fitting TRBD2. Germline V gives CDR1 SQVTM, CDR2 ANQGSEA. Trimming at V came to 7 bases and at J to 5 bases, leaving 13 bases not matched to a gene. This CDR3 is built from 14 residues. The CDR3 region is CSADGGGRRDEQYF. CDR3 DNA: TGCAGCGCCGACGGGGGGGGAAGGAGGGACGAGCAGTACTTC.

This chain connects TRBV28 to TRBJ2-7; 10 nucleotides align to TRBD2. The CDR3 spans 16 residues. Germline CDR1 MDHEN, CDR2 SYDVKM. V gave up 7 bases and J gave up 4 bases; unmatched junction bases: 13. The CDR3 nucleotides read TGTGCCAGCACTCCTCCCGGGACTAGCGTCTTTTACGAGCAGTACTTC. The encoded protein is CASTPPGTSVFYEQYF.

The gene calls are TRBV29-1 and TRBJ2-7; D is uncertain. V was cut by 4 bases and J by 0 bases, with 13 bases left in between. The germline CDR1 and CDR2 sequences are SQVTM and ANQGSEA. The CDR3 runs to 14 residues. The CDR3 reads CSVGEHLSSYEQYF. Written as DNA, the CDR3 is TGCAGCGTTGGAGAACACTTGAGCTCCTACGAGCAGTACTTC.

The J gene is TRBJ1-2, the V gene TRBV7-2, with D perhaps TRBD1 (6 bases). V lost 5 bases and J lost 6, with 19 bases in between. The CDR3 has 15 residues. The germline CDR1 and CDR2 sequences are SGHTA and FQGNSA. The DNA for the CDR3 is TGTGCCAGCAGCGGAAAAGGACAGAGCTTTAATGGCTACACCTTC. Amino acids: CASSGKGQSFNGYTF.

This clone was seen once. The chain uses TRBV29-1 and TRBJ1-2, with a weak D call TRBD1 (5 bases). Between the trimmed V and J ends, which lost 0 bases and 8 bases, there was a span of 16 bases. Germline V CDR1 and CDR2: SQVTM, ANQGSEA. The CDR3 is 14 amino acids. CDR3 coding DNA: TGCAGCGTTGAAGATAGCGGCAGGGTCGGGGGCTACACCTTC. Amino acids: CSVEDSGRVGGYTF.

CDR3: CASSESDRWNTEAFF. The CDR3 DNA reads as TGTGCCAGCAGTGAATCGGATAGGTGGAACACTGAAGCTTTCTTT. This chain links TRBV25-1 with TRBJ1-1; D gene uncertain. From germline, CDR1 is MGHDK and CDR2 SYGVNS. The CDR3 totals 15 residues. V dropped 1 base and J dropped 1 base, with 10 bases sitting between them.

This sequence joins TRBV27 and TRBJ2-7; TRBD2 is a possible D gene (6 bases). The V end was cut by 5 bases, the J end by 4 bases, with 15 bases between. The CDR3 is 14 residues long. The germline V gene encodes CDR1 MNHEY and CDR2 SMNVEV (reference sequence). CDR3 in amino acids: CASSPTGRLYEQYF. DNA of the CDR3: TGTGCCAGCAGTCCCACCGGGAGACTATACGAGCAGTACTTC.

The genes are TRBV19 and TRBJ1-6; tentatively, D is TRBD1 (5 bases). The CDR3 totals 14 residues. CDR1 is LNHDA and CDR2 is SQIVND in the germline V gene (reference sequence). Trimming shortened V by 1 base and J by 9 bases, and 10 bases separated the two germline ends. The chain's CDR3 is CASSIGGASSPLHF. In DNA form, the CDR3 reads TGTGCCAGTAGTATAGGGGGCGCGAGTTCACCCCTCCACTTT.

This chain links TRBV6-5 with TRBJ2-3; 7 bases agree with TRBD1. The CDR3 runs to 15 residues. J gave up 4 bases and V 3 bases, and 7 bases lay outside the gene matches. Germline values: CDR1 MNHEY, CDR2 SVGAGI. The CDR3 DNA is TGTGCCAGCAGTTATCAGGTCAGGGGGTCAGATACGCAGTATTTT. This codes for CASSYQVRGSDTQYF.

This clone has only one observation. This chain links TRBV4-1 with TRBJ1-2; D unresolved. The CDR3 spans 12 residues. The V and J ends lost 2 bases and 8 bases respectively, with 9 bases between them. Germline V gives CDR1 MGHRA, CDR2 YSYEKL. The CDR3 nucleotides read TGCGCCAGCAGCCAATCCAAACGGGGCTACACCTTC. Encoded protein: CASSQSKRGYTF.

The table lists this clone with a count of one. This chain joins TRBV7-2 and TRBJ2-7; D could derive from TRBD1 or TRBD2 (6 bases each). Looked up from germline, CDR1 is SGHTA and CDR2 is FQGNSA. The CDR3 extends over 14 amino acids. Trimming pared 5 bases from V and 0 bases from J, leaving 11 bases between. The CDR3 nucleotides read TGTGCCAGCAGCCGGGGGCCTGGCTCCTACGAGCAGTACTTC. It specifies CASSRGPGSYEQYF. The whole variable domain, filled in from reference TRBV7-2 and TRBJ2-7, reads GAGVSQSPSNKVTEKGKDVELRCDPISGHTALYWYRQSLGQGLEFLIYFQGNSAPDKSGLPSDRFSAERTGGSVSTLTIQRTQQEDSAVYLCASSRGPGSYEQYFGPGTRLTVT.

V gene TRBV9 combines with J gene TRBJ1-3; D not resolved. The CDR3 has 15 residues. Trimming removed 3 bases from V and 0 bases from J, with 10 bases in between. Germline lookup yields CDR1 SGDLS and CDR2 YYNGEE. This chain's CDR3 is CASSAGPNSGNTIYF. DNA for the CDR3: TGTGCCAGCAGCGCGGGCCCCAACTCTGGAAACACCATATATTTT.

CDR3 coding DNA: TGTGCCAGCAGCTTTTTGGACAGGGCTAATTCACCCCTCCACTTT. It is translated as CASSFLDRANSPLHF. The rearrangement links TRBV7-2 to TRBJ1-6; 8 bases align to TRBD1. Germline V lookup: CDR1 SGHTA, CDR2 FQGNSA. This CDR3 is 15 amino acids long. The J segment lost 6 bases and the V segment lost 3 bases, leaving 4 bases of the junction unmatched.

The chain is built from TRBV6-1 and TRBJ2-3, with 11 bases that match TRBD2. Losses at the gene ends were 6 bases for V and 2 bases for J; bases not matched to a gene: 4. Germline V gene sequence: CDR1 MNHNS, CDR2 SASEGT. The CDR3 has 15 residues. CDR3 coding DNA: TGTGCCAGCAGAGGGACTAGCGGATTCACAGATACGCAGTATTTT. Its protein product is CASRGTSGFTDTQYF.

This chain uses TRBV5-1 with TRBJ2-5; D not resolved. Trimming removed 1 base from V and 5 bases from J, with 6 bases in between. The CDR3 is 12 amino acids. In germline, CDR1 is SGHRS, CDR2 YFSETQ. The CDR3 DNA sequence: TGCGCCAGCAGCTTGAAGTTGGAGACCCAGTACTTC. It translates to CASSLKLETQYF.

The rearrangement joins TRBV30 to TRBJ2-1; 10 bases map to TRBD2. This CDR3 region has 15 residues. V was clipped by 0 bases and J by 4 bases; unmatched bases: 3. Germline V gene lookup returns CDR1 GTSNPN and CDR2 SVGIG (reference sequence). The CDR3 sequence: CAWSVLAGIYNEQFF. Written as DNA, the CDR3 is TGTGCCTGGAGTGTACTAGCGGGGATATACAATGAGCAGTTCTTC.

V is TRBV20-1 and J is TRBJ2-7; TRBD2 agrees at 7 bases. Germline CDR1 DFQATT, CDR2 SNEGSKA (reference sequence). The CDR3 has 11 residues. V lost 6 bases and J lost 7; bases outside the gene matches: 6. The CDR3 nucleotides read TGCAGTGCCTCCAAAGCGGGAGAGCAGTACTTC. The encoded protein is CSASKAGEQYF.

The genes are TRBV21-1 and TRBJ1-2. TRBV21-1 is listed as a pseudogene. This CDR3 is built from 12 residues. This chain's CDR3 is CASSKARRGYTF. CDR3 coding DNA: TGTGCCAGCAGCAAAGCCCGACGGGGCTACACCTTC.

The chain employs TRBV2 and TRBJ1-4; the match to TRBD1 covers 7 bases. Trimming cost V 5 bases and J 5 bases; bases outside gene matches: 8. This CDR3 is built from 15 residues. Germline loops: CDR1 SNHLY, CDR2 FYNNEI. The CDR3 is CASSSSRGTNEKLFF. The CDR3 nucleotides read TGTGCCAGCAGTTCTAGCAGGGGGACCAATGAAAAACTGTTTTTT. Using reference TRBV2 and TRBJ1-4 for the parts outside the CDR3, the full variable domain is EPEVTQTPSHQVTQMGQEVILRCVPISNHLYFYWYRQILGQKVEFLVSFYNNEISEKSEIFDDQFSVERPDGSNFTLKIRSTKLEDSAMYFCASSSSRGTNEKLFFGSGTQLSVL.

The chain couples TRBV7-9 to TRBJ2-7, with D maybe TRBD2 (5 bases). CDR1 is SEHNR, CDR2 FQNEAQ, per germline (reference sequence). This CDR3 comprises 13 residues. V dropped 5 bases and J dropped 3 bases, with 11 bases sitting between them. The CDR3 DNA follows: TGTGCCAGCAGCAGGACGGGGAACTACGAGCAGTACTTC. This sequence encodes CASSRTGNYEQYF.

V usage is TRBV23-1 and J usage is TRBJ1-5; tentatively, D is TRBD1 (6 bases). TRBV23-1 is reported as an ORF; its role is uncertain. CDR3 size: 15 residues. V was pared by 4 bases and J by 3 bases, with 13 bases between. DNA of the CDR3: TGCGCCAGCAGTCGTGCAGGGGTGGACAATCAGCCCCAGCATTTT. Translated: CASSRAGVDNQPQHF.